This is a list of T cell receptor beta chains from one sample in a study of graft-versus-host responses after intestinal transplantation. Their target antigens are unknown. Generated by immunoSEQ multiplex PCR, the TCRdb table keeps only in-frame clones and is missing some. This table has some 83,000 clones, roughly 91% appearing once. The specimen was unstimulated CD4+ T cells sorted from spleen or lymph node cells, collected before intestinal transplant. The source of these receptors is a human donor who received an intestinal transplant. The CDR3 runs from the conserved cysteine through the conserved F or W. Fields, in order: J gene, V gene, clone size, D gene, CDR3 DNA, CDR3 protein. The D gene is left open where the match is weak. Size is stated for part of the rows, as once, few or many counts, or as a class when the clone is expanded.

TRBJ2-3,TRBV7-2,NA,NA,TGTGCCAGCAGCTTAGACGCCAGGAGCACAGATACGCAGTATTTT,CASSLDARSTDTQYF
TRBJ1-2,TRBV6-5,NA,NA,TGTGCCAGCAGTTACTCGAGAGGGATAACGGGCTACACCTTC,CASSYSRGITGYTF
TRBJ2-1,TRBV4-2,NA,TRBD2,TGTGCCAGCAGCCAAATCGCTAGCGGGGGGAGGAATGAGCAGTTCTTC,CASSQIASGGRNEQFF
TRBJ2-1,TRBV5-1,NA,NA,TGCGCCAGCACTGAGGGGGGACAGCCGTACAATGAGCAGTTCTTC,CASTEGGQPYNEQFF
TRBJ2-3,TRBV30,NA,TRBD1,TGTGCCTGGAGTGTTGGGACAGGGGGCACAGATACGCAGTATTTT,CAWSVGTGGTDTQYF
TRBJ2-7,TRBV5-8,once,NA,TGTGCCAGCAGCCAAAGACAGGTATACGAGCAGTACTTC,CASSQRQVYEQYF
TRBJ1-1,TRBV18,NA,NA,TGTGCCAGCTCACCCAGGGGCCCGAACACTGAAGCTTTCTTT,CASSPRGPNTEAFF
TRBJ1-2,TRBV2,NA,NA,TGTGCCAGCAGTCCCAGATTGGGGGGTCGTGGCTACACCTTC,CASSPRLGGRGYTF
TRBJ1-2,TRBV7-2,once,TRBD1,TGTGCCAGCAGCTTGGGACCCGGGACAGGGCCTAACTATGGCTACACCTTC,CASSLGPGTGPNYGYTF
TRBJ1-6,TRBV5-1,NA,TRBD1,TGCGCCAGCAGCAGGGACAGGGGTAATTCACCCCTCCACTTT,CASSRDRGNSPLHF
TRBJ1-5,TRBV19,NA,NA,TGTGCCAGTACCTCAGGGCCCGATCGGCCCCAGCATTTT,CASTSGPDRPQHF
TRBJ2-3,TRBV10-1,few,TRBD1,TGCGCCAGCAGTGGGACGACAGGGGGCACAGATACGCAGTATTTT,CASSGTTGGTDTQYF
TRBJ2-7,TRBV4-3,NA,TRBD2,TGCGCCAGCAGCCAACTTAGCGGGGGGGCCTACGAGCAGTACTTC,CASSQLSGGAYEQYF
TRBJ1-6,TRBV7-9,NA,NA,TGTGCCAGCAGCTTAGGACTTTCTAATTCACCCCTCCACTTT,CASSLGLSNSPLHF
TRBJ2-4,TRBV10-1,NA,TRBD2,TGCGGCCGCGCGGGGGGAGAGGGATTAGCCAAAAACATTCAGTACTTC,CGRAGGEGLAKNIQYF
TRBJ1-2,TRBV7-2,NA,NA,TGTGCCAGCAGCTTAGGGTCGTACGGGAGTGGCTACACCTTC,CASSLGSYGSGYTF
TRBJ2-3,TRBV27,NA,NA,TGTGCCAGCAGTTTGGGGCGGGGGCGGACAGATACGCAGTATTTT,CASSLGRGRTDTQYF
TRBJ2-5,TRBV28,NA,TRBD1,TGTGCCAGCAGGCCGAGACAGGGGGAGACCCAGTACTTC,CASRPRQGETQYF
TRBJ1-5,TRBV11-2,NA,TRBD1,TGTGCCAGCAGCCAGGGACAGGAAAGCAATCAGCCCCAGCATTTT,CASSQGQESNQPQHF
TRBJ1-3,TRBV2,few,NA,TGTGCCAGCAGTCGGGAGTCGTCTGGAAACACCATATATTTT,CASSRESSGNTIYF
TRBJ1-2,TRBV7-9,NA,TRBD1,TGTGCCAGCAGCTTAGGAACGGGACAGCTTAACTATGGCCACACCTTC,CASSLGTGQLNYGHTF